This T cell receptor (beta chain) emerged from a study of CD8+ T cells in alopecia areata (dated by TCRdb to 2017 to 2018). Background on the whole study: The treated patients took part in an open-label pilot trial in which moderate-to-severe alopecia areata was treated with oral tofacitinib at 5 to 10 mg twice daily. Patients received tofacitinib for 6 to 18 months and were then followed off drug for 6 months to check for delayed response and recurrence. For the treated patients, the SALT score, which quantifies what percentage of scalp surface area is affected, served as the measure of disease severity. To study T cell clonal expansion in alopecia areata, the researchers applied high-throughput TCRbeta sequencing to both the C3H/HeJ mouse model and human patients. On the human side, TCRbeta sequencing was run on scalp tissue and on sorted CD4+ and CD8+ peripheral blood T cells from healthy controls and from alopecia areata patients with either patchy or totalis/universalis disease. Patients on tofacitinib were biopsied at baseline and after 4 and 24 weeks of treatment, and several of the patients also had a later scalp biopsy. Scalp clonality was compared across normal scalp (n=4), patchy alopecia areata scalp (n=8), and alopecia totalis/universalis scalp (n=8). The RNA source kit depended on sample type: the PAXgene miRNA kit for fixed scalp, the miRNeasy kit for PBMCs, and the RNeasy kit for mouse skin. TCRbeta CDR3 regions were amplified by immunoSEQ multiplex PCR using 35 Vbeta forward and 13 Jbeta reverse primers.

The time point label, read with the paper, signifies: four to five weeks on oral tofacitinib. What the treatment or condition label conveys for this sample: oral pan-JAK inhibitor, 5-10 mg twice daily. Lesional scalp punch biopsies and peripheral blood were obtained from alopecia areata patients. After PBMCs were isolated by density centrifugation and stained for CD3, CD4 and CD8, a FACSAria was used to sort CD4+ and CD8+ T cells. Note on this clone: Its cognate antigen has yet to be identified. Qualities for individual bases were not recorded, and no much larger clone is one base off.

Preparation of the library involved the immunoSEQ multiplex PCR assay. For TCR sequencing, RNA was extracted from every sample and reverse transcribed into cDNA to serve as template. First-strand cDNA was synthesized with SuperScript III using a 2:1 mix of oligo-dT and random hexamers. Amplification bias was assessed with a synthetic immune receptor repertoire, and residual bias was removed computationally. On the study's bioinformatics: Raw reads were preprocessed to remove errors, and CDR3 was defined according to IMGT conventions as the region from the conserved cysteine to phenylalanine. Clonality was computed as 1 minus the Shannon entropy, with the entropy normalized by log2 of the number of productive unique TCRs. Whether scalp clones were CD4 or CD8 was inferred by matching scalp TCRbeta sequences against CD4 and CD8 repertoires sorted from blood. TCRdb re-hosts the immuneACCESS table, in-frame sequences only. Its copies lack some clones; in the studies checked, an unresolved V gene accounts for under half of them, and the cause for the rest is not known. The V and J calls and clone size are taken from that table; D and trimming were inferred from the DNA. Here the sample has a few hundred thousand clones; about 50% occur a single time. Around 1.4% of the sample goes to the ten largest clones.

The CDR3 numbers 15 residues from cysteine through phenylalanine. Of all the DNA, just the CDR3 is kept, 45 bases in frame from base 1. The germline V gene supplies CDR1 SGDLS and CDR2 YYNGEE. The junction shows trimming of 4 bases on V and 1 base on J, plus 14 bases between the germline ends. Paper-wide results and their limitations: Tofacitinib significantly decreased scalp clonality and the number of expanded CD8+ clones among the top 100 scalp clones. Scalp TCR repertoire analysis is complicated because resident alphabeta T cells in normal human skin are also sequenced, whereas mouse skin is dominated by gammadelta T cells. Compared with mice, TCR sequences shared between patients were less clear, possibly partly because of HLA diversity across the patient population. During tofacitinib treatment, many expanded lesional clones remained in scalp and blood, and this persistence may partly explain relapse after treatment is stopped. The treated cohort was small, with a single nonresponder, so links between baseline CD8+ expansion and response need larger studies. Higher clonality and more expanded CD8+ clones were observed in lesional scalp than in normal scalp, particularly in alopecia totalis/universalis, a finding suggestive of antigenic drive.

This clonotype originated in a human donor with alopecia areata. The specimen was CD4+ T cells sorted from blood, collected at week 4, from a patient treated with tofacitinib. The chain is encoded by TRBV9 joined to TRBJ1-2; D gene: possibly TRBD1, on 6 matching bases. The CDR3 is CASSPRDTNNYGYTF. The bases read TGTGCCAGCAGCCCACGGGACACGAATAACTATGGCTACACCTTC.